One and the same sample provided the 10 T cell receptor beta chains below, sequenced in a study of glioma-infiltrating T cells after dendritic cell vaccination. TCRdb's table, derived via immunoSEQ multiplex PCR, lists solely in-frame clones and lacks some. Of fewer than 50,000 clones listed, approximately 80% are singletons. Sequencing used blood, obtained before dendritic cell vaccination. These receptors all come from a human donor with glioblastoma.

The rearrangement uses TRBV7-3 and TRBJ2-3; a possible D gene is TRBD1 (6 bases). V was shortened by 3 bases and J by 0 bases, with 16 bases between the two germline ends. The CDR3 covers 17 residues. Germline assignment: CDR1 SGHTA and CDR2 FQGTGA. The CDR3 bases are TGTGCCAGCAGCTTGGTCCCAGGGGCCCCTAGCACAGATACGCAGTATTTT. Its protein is CASSLVPGAPSTDTQYF.

The chain carries TRBV7-2 and TRBJ1-2, with TRBD1 matching over 9 bases. This CDR3 spans 17 amino acids. Germline CDR1 SGHTA, CDR2 FQGNSA. The junction had 16 bases not matched to a gene; V was cut back by 5 bases and J by 6 bases. CDR3 region: CASSREQGARRVDGYTF. The CDR3 bases are TGTGCCAGCAGCCGCGAACAGGGGGCGAGGAGGGTTGATGGCTACACCTTC.

The rearrangement links TRBV11-3 to TRBJ1-4; a possible D gene is TRBD1 (6 bases). From germline, CDR1 is SGHNT and CDR2 YENEEA. This CDR3 has 14 residues. The V and J ends lost 5 bases and 8 bases respectively, with 15 bases between them. This CDR3 reads CASSQGHQQEKLFF. In nucleotides, the CDR3 is TGTGCCAGCAGCCAGGGACACCAGCAAGAAAAACTGTTTTTT.

The J gene is TRBJ1-3, the V gene TRBV19, with D possibly TRBD1 on 6 matching bases. This CDR3 is 15 amino acids long. Germline V gene sequence: CDR1 LNHDA, CDR2 SQIVND (reference sequence). Trimming left V 6 bases short and J 0 bases short, with 12 bases between. The CDR3 sequence is CASRKDRASGNTIYF. CDR3 in DNA: TGTGCCAGTAGGAAGGACAGAGCCTCTGGAAACACCATATATTTT.

This chain connects TRBV7-9 to TRBJ2-1, with 15 bases aligning to TRBD2. Unmatched junction bases numbered 4, after V lost 8 bases and J lost 8 bases. Germline CDR1 SEHNR, CDR2 FQNEAQ (reference sequence). The CDR3 is made up of 14 amino acids. CDR3 residues: CASDGLAGGHEQFF. The CDR3 coding sequence is TGTGCCAGCGACGGACTAGCGGGGGGGCATGAGCAGTTCTTC.

This clone was recorded a few times. The V call is TRBV27, the J call TRBJ1-2; perhaps TRBD1 as D (5 bases). V lost 3 bases and J 8 bases, leaving 22 bases between the germline ends. The CDR3 has 16 residues. In germline, CDR1 is MNHEY, CDR2 SMNVEV (reference sequence). The CDR3 reads CASSLTPWAGSWGYTF. The CDR3 coding sequence is TGTGCCAGCAGTTTGACCCCGTGGGCAGGGTCTTGGGGCTACACCTTC.

The rearrangement links TRBV5-8 to TRBJ2-5; perhaps TRBD1 as D (6 bases). The CDR3 is 14 residues long. Germline CDR1 and CDR2: SGHTS and YDEGEE. V was shortened by 2 bases and J by 0 bases, with 8 bases between the two germline ends. The CDR3 is CASSLQGYQETQYF. In DNA, the CDR3 is TGTGCCAGCAGCTTACAGGGTTACCAAGAGACCCAGTACTTC. Together with reference TRBV5-8 and TRBJ2-5, the CDR3 gives the full variable domain: EAGVTQSPTHLIKTRGQQATLRCSPISGHTSVYWYQQALGLGLQFLLWYDEGEERNRGNFPPRFSGRQFPNYSSELNVNALELEDSALYLCASSLQGYQETQYFGPGTRLLVL.

The genes are TRBV6-1 and TRBJ2-1, with 11 bases identical to TRBD2. The germline V gene has CDR1 MNHNS and CDR2 SASEGT. This CDR3 comprises 16 residues. V lost 2 bases, J lost 7 bases, and 7 bases stayed unmatched. CDR3 sequence (DNA): TGTGCCAGCAGTGAAAGGGTAGCGGGGGGGCGGAATGAGCAGTTCTTC. Its protein product is CASSERVAGGRNEQFF.

This chain joins TRBV9 and TRBJ1-1; TRBD1 matches 7 bases. Germline CDR1 SGDLS, CDR2 YYNGEE. This CDR3 spans 16 amino acids. Unmatched junction bases numbered 9, after V lost 4 bases and J lost 0 bases. CDR3: CASSPGGGQLNTEAFF. The CDR3, as DNA: TGTGCCAGCAGCCCGGGGGGGGGACAGCTGAACACTGAAGCTTTCTTT.

CDR3 sequence (DNA): TGTGCCAGCAGCTTATCCCCGCTTAGAAGCTCCTACAATGAGCAGTTCTTC. It translates to CASSLSPLRSSYNEQFF. V gene TRBV7-9 combines with J gene TRBJ2-1; the D is unclear. The V gene lost 2 bases and the J gene lost 0 bases, with 14 bases spanning the gap. The CDR3 consists of 17 residues. Germline-derived CDR1 and CDR2 are SEHNR and FQNEAQ (reference sequence).